The 14 T cell receptor beta chains given below trace back to one sample, sequenced in a study of blood T cell repertoires in COVID-19. Generated by immunoSEQ multiplex PCR, the TCRdb table keeps only in-frame clones and is missing some. The sample yields 150,000 to 200,000 clones, almost 85% seen once. Sequenced: PBMCs or T cells enriched from blood (not recorded which). These receptors all stem from a man aged 50 to 59 who had recovered from COVID-19.

V gene TRBV20-1 combines with J gene TRBJ2-7; D is possibly TRBD2 (6 bases). The V end was cut by 3 bases, the J end by 6 bases, with 15 bases between. CDR3 size: 13 residues. The germline gives CDR1 DFQATT, CDR2 SNEGSKA (reference sequence). This CDR3 reads CSASPGSVGEQYF. The CDR3 nucleotides are TGCAGTGCTAGTCCCGGGAGTGTAGGCGAGCAGTACTTC.

The chain carries TRBV9 and TRBJ2-7; TRBD2 agrees at 10 bases. CDR1 is SGDLS, CDR2 YYNGEE, per germline. J lost 0 bases, V lost 4 bases, and 4 bases had no gene match. This CDR3 is 15 amino acids long. The CDR3 bases are TGTGCCAGCAGCAAATTAGCGGGAGGCTCCTACGAGCAGTACTTC. Protein: CASSKLAGGSYEQYF. Variable domain in full (rest from reference TRBV9 and TRBJ2-7): DSGVTQTPKHLITATGQRVTLRCSPRSGDLSVYWYQQSLDQGLQFLIQYYNGEERAKGNILERFSAQQFPDLHSELNLSSLELGDSALYFCASSKLAGGSYEQYFGPGTRLTVT.

This clone was recorded once. The chain combines TRBV6-2 or TRBV6-3 with TRBJ2-2; 8 nucleotides agree with TRBD2. Per germline, CDR1 MNHEY and CDR2 SVGEGT. This CDR3 has 15 residues. V shed 4 bases and J 4 bases; nucleotides not matched to a gene: 5. Written as DNA, the CDR3 is TGTGCCAGCAGTTGGACTAGCTCGGTCACCGGGGAGCTGTTTTTT. Residues: CASSWTSSVTGELFF.

This chain connects TRBV12-3 or TRBV12-4 to TRBJ2-7; D is undetermined. The V end was cut by 2 bases, the J end by 2 bases, with 7 bases between. The CDR3 covers 13 residues. The CDR3 sequence is CASSLIQTYEQYF. CDR3 bases: TGTGCCAGCAGTTTAATTCAGACCTACGAGCAGTACTTC.

This chain joins TRBV2 and TRBJ1-3, with a tentative D call TRBD1 (5 bases). V was cut by 5 bases and J by 3 bases, with 14 bases left in between. The CDR3 contains 15 residues. Germline V lookup: CDR1 SNHLY, CDR2 FYNNEI. The CDR3 spells CASSLRDWGGNTIYF. In nucleotides, the CDR3 is TGTGCCAGCAGTCTAAGGGACTGGGGTGGAAACACCATATATTTT.

This chain joins TRBV20-1 and TRBJ1-1; TRBD1 agrees at 7 bases. Germline V gives CDR1 DFQATT, CDR2 SNEGSKA (reference sequence). The CDR3 length is 15 residues. Trimming at V came to 3 bases and at J to 6 bases, leaving 13 bases not matched to a gene. CDR3 DNA: TGCAGTGCTAGTCGTCCGGGACAGACTTTCGCTGAAGCTTTCTTT. This sequence encodes CSASRPGQTFAEAFF.

The CDR3 nucleotides are TGTGCCAGCTCAGACCAGGGAAGAGGAACAAACTATGGCTACACCTTC. As protein: CASSDQGRGTNYGYTF. J is TRBJ1-2 and V is TRBV18; a possible D gene is TRBD1 (5 bases). The V end was cut by 5 bases, the J end by 2 bases, with 18 bases between. CDR1 is KGHSH and CDR2 is LQKENI in the germline V gene. CDR3 length equals 16 residues.

The chain carries TRBV19 and TRBJ2-3; the match to TRBD2 covers 9 bases. The germline CDR1 and CDR2 sequences are LNHDA and SQIVND (reference sequence). The CDR3 loop spans 15 amino acids. The V and J ends lost 4 bases and 4 bases, in that order; junction bases with no gene match: 6. The CDR3: CASSNLAGGADTQYF. The DNA of the CDR3 is TGTGCCAGTAGTAATCTCGCGGGAGGGGCAGATACGCAGTATTTT.

DNA for the CDR3: TGTGCCAGCAGTGACTCGAGTCGGGGGACGGTTGGCTACACCTTC. Protein sequence: CASSDSSRGTVGYTF. The V gene is TRBV6-4, the J gene TRBJ1-2, with D maybe TRBD1 (5 bases). The CDR3 runs 15 residues. V lost 0 bases and J 7 bases, leaving 15 bases between the germline ends. Germline V gene sequence: CDR1 MRHNA, CDR2 SNTAGT.

The chain uses TRBV29-1 and TRBJ2-5, with TRBD1 matching 9 bases. The CDR3 spans 13 residues. Germline-derived CDR1 and CDR2 are SQVTM and ANQGSEA. The trim removed 6 bases at V and 1 base at J, leaving 3 bases unmatched. The CDR3 region is CSVKQGAQETQYF. CDR3 bases: TGCAGCGTGAAACAGGGGGCCCAAGAGACCCAGTACTTC.

The chain has TRBV6-2 or TRBV6-3 and TRBJ2-5; 11 nucleotides line up with TRBD2. Germline CDR1 reads MNHEY; CDR2 reads SVGEGT. There are 16 residues in the CDR3. V trimming: 5 bases; J trimming: 4 bases; junction bases outside the gene matches: 9. CDR3: CASSLTSGRSGETQYF. The CDR3 coding sequence is TGTGCCAGCAGTCTAACTAGCGGGAGATCAGGAGAGACCCAGTACTTC.

The chain uses TRBV2 and TRBJ1-1, with 11 bases matching TRBD1. J was trimmed by 6 bases and V by 4 bases; bases with no gene match: 7. The CDR3 has 15 amino acids. The germline V gene has CDR1 SNHLY and CDR2 FYNNEI. CDR3 nucleotide sequence: TGTGCCAGCAGTGTTCTCGGGACAGGGGGTTCTGAAGCTTTCTTT. This codes for CASSVLGTGGSEAFF.

The V call is TRBV10-3, the J call TRBJ1-4; TRBD1 might be the D (6 bases). Looked up from germline, CDR1 is ENHRY and CDR2 is SYGVKD. The CDR3 has 16 residues. Deletions cut 0 bases from V and 7 bases from J, with 15 bases between. CDR3 region: CAISESGSGGREKLFF. The CDR3, as DNA: TGTGCCATCAGTGAGTCGGGATCTGGGGGCCGTGAAAAACTGTTTTTT.

This clone was counted a few times. The same CDR3 is also encoded by other DNA sequences in this sample. The V and J genes are TRBV7-3 and TRBJ2-3; 8 positions agree with TRBD2. The germline V gene encodes CDR1 SGHTA and CDR2 FQGTGA. Trimming cost V 5 bases and J 1 base; bases outside gene matches: 2. The CDR3 loop spans 14 amino acids. CDR3 loop: CASSLLAGTDTQYF. CDR3 sequence (DNA): TGTGCCAGCAGCCTACTAGCGGGCACAGATACGCAGTATTTT.